This section outlines one T cell receptor beta chain sequence together with its context. The data are from a study of spatial heterogeneity in lung cancer. Trimming pared 2 bases from V and 0 bases from J, leaving 14 bases between. This CDR3 has 16 amino acids. Per the germline V gene, CDR1 is ENHRY and CDR2 is SYGVKD. On each TCR cDNA molecule, a unique molecular identifier was present. TCRdb re-derived calls from the 5' RACE reads in MiXCR, one entry per CDR3 protein. The profile covers approximately 40,000 distinct CDR3 sequences, with roughly 7.4% appearing a single time and 25% to 35% taken by the ten largest. Time point noted: sample taken at primary tumor resection. Researchers sequenced whole RNA taken from tumor, nontumor lung or frozen PBMC without sorting.

This sequence originates from a male donor with early-stage non-small cell lung cancer. The sequences come from PBMCs, collected at surgery. J is TRBJ2-7 and V is TRBV10-3; no firm D call. CDR3 sequence reads: CAISEPGRGSSYEQYF. The CDR3 DNA sequence: TGTGCCATCAGTGAGCCCGGACGTGGAAGCTCCTACGAGCAGTACTTC.